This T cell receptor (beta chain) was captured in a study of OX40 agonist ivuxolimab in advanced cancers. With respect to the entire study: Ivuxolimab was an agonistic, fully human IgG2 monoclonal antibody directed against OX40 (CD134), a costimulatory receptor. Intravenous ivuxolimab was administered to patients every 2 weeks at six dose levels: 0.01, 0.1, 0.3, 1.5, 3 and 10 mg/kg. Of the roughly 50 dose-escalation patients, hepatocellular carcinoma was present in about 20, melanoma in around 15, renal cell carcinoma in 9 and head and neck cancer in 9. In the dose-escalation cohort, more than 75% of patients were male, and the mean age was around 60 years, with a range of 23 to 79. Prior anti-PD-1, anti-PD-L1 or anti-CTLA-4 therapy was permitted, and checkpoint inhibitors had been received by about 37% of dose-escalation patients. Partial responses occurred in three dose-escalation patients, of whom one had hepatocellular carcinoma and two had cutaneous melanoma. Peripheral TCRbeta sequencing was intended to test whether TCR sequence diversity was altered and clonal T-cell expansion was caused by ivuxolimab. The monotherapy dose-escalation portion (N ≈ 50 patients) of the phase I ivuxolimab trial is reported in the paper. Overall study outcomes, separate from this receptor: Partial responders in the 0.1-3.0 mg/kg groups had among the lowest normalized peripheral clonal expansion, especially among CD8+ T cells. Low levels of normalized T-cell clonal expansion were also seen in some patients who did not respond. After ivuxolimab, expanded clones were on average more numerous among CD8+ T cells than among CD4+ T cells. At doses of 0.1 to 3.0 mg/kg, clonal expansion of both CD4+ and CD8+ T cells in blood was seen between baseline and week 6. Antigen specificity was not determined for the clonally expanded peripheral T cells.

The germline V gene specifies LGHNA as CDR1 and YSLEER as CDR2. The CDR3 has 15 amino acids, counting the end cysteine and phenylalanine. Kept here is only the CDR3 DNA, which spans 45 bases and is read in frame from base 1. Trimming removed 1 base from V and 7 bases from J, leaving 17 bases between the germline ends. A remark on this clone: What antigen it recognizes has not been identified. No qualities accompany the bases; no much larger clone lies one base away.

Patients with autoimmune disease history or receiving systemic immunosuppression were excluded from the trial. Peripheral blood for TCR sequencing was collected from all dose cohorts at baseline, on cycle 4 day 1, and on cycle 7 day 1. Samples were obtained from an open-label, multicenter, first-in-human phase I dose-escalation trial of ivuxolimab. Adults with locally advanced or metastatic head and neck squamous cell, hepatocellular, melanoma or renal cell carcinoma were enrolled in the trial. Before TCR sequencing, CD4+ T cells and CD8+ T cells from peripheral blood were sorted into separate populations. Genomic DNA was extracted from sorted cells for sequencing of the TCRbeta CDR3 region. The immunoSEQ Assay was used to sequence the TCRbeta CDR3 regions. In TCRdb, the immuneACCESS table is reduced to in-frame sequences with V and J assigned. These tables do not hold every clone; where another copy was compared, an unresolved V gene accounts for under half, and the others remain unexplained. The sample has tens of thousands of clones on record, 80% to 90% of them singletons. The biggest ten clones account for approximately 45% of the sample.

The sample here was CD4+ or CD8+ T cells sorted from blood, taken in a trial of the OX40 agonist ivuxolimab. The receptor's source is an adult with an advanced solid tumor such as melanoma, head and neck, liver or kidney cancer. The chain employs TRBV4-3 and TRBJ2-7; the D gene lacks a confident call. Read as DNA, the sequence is TGCGCCAGCAGCCAAGTAACAACCCTTGGTTCTGAGCAGTACTTC. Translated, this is CASSQVTTLGSEQYF.